This paragraph reports one T cell receptor (beta chain). CDR3 length: 15 residues. Germline V gene lookup returns CDR1 SGHVS and CDR2 FNYEAQ. After removal of 4 bases from V and 6 bases from J, the junction contained 6 bases not matched to a gene. TCRdb called the PCR reads again in MiXCR, with one record for every CDR3 protein. The sample contains 85,000 to 90,000 distinct CDR3 sequences, around 25% of which appear only once. Naive CD8 T cells, phenotype CD8+CD4-CCR7+CD45RA+, were sorted. The entry originates in a study of molecular identifiers for immune sequencing clone quantification. Study background: Replicate experiments took RNA from around 20,000 or 100,000 naive CD8 cells, divided it five ways and sequenced four.

Source material: naive CD8+ T cells from blood, with Jurkat cell RNA spiked in. Subset here: FACS-sorted CD8+CD4-CCR7+CD45RA+ naive T cells. V and J are TRBV7-6 and TRBJ2-2; 9 nucleotides match TRBD2. This receptor was taken from a human donor in good health. Some libraries in this study had Jurkat cell RNA spiked in. The CDR3 here is CASSYSGSFSGELFF. The CDR3 DNA sequence: TGTGCCAGCAGCTATAGCGGGAGTTTCTCCGGGGAGCTGTTTTTT.